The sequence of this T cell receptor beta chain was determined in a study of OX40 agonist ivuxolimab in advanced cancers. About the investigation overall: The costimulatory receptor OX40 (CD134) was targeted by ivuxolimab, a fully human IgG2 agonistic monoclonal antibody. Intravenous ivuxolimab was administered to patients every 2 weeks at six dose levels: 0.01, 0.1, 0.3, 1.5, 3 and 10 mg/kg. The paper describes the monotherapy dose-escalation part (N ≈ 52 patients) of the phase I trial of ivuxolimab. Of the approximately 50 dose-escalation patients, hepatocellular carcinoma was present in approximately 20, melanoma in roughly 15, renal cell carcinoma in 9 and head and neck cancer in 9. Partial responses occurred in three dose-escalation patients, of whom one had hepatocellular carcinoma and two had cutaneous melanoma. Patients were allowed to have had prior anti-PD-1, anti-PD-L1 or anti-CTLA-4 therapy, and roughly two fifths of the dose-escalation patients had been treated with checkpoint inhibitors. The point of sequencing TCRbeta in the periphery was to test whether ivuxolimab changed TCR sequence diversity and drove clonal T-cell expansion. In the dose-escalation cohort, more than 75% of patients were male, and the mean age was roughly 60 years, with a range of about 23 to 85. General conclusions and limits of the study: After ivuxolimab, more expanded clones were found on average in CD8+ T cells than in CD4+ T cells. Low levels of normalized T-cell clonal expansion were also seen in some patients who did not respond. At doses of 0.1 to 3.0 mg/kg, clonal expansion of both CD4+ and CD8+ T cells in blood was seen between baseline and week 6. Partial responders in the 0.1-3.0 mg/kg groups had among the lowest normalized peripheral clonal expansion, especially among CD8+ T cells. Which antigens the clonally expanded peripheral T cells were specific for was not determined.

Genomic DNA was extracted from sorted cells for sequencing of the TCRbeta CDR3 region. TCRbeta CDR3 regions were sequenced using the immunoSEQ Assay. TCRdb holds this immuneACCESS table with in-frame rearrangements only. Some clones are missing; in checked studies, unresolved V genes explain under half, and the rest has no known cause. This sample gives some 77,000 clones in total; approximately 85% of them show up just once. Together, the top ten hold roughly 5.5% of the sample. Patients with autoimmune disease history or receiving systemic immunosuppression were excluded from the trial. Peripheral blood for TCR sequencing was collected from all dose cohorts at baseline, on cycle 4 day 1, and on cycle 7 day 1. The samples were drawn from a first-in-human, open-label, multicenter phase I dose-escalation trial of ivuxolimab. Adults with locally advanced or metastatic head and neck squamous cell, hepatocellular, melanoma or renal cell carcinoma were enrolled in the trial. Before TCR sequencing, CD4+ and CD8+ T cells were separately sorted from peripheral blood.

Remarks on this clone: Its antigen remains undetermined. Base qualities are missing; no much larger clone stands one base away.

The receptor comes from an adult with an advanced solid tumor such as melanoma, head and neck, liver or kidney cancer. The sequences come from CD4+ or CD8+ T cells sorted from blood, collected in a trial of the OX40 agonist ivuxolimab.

The nucleotides are TGCGCCAGCAGCTTGGGCGGGAGAACCTACGAGCAGTACTTC. The translation is CASSLGGRTYEQYF. Rearrangement joined TRBV5-1 to TRBJ2-7; TRBD2 lines up with 7 middle nucleotides. CDR1 and CDR2 are drawn from the germline V gene: SGHRS, YFSETQ. Trimming accounts for 0 bases at V and 2 bases at J, while the number of junction bases matched to no gene is 2. The CDR3, cysteine through phenylalanine, is 14 amino acids long. Only CDR3 DNA remains: 42 bases, in frame from the first base.